These 6 T cell receptor beta chains originate from one sample sequenced in a study of blood T cell repertoires in COVID-19. Method: immunoSEQ multiplex PCR; TCRdb's copy keeps in-frame clones and lacks some. The table records 60,000 to 70,000 clones, 84% of them present only once. Material for sequencing was peripheral blood. These receptors originate from a woman aged 55-70 years with acute or convalescent COVID-19.

This CDR3 is CASSPGYTEAFF. CDR3 in DNA: TGTGCCAGCAGCCCAGGCTACACTGAAGCTTTCTTT. The chain recombines TRBV3-1 (or the pseudogene TRBV3-2) with TRBJ1-1; D call uncertain. CDR3 length: 12 residues. Germline V gene data show CDR1 as LGHDT and CDR2 as YNNKEL (reference sequence). The V end was cut by 4 bases, the J end by 3 bases, with 6 bases between.

This clone has only a few counts. The sample holds other DNA sequences that translate to the same CDR3. The chain uses TRBV6-5 and TRBJ1-1; TRBD1 matches at 7 bases. The germline CDR1 and CDR2 sequences are MNHEY and SVGAGI. The ends lost 5 bases at V and 3 bases at J; junction bases unmatched: 3. This CDR3 has 13 residues. CDR3 loop: CASSLQGHTEAFF. CDR3 nucleotides: TGTGCCAGCAGTCTACAGGGGCACACTGAAGCTTTCTTT.

The chain uses TRBV19 and TRBJ2-3; possibly TRBD2 for D (5 bases). CDR3 size: 13 residues. V was trimmed by 7 bases and J by 2 bases, leaving 10 bases between them. The germline CDR1 and CDR2 sequences are LNHDA and SQIVND (reference sequence). Written as DNA, the CDR3 is TGTGCCAGTACTAGCAGTTACACAGATACGCAGTATTTT. Translated, it gives CASTSSYTDTQYF.

The V call is TRBV5-1, the J call TRBJ2-3, with TRBD2 matching over 14 bases. The CDR3 spans 17 residues. V dropped 4 bases and J dropped 0; count of bases not matched to a gene: 4. Germline V lookup: CDR1 SGHRS, CDR2 YFSETQ. The CDR3: CASSGTSGGDSTDTQYF. The CDR3, as DNA: TGCGCCAGCAGCGGGACTAGCGGGGGTGACAGCACAGATACGCAGTATTTT. The variable domain in full, with the rest retrieved from reference TRBV5-1 and TRBJ2-3, is KAGVTQTPRYLIKTRGQQVTLSCSPISGHRSVSWYQQTPGQGLQFLFEYFSETQRNKGNFPGRFSGRQFSNSRSEMNVSTLELGDSALYLCASSGTSGGDSTDTQYFGPGTRLTVL.

The V call is TRBV19, the J call TRBJ1-2, with 8 bases identical to TRBD1. The CDR3 covers 13 residues. The junction had 4 bases not matched to a gene; V was cut back by 5 bases and J by 5 bases. CDR1 and CDR2 from the germline V gene are LNHDA and SQIVND (reference sequence). The CDR3 DNA reads as TGTGCCAGTAGTTACCGGGACAGGTATGGCTACACCTTC. Translation: CASSYRDRYGYTF. Using reference TRBV19 and TRBJ1-2 for the parts outside the CDR3, the full variable domain is DGGITQSPKYLFRKEGQNVTLSCEQNLNHDAMYWYRQDPGQGLRLIYYSQIVNDFQKGDIAEGYSVSREKKESFPLTVTSAQKNPTAFYLCASSYRDRYGYTFGSGTRLTVV.

The chain combines TRBV11-2 with TRBJ2-2; 8 bases fit TRBD2. Germline CDR1 and CDR2: SGHAT and FQNNGV. The V gene end was trimmed by 1 base and the J gene end by 0 bases; junction bases not matched to a gene: 7. This CDR3 is 18 amino acids long. The CDR3 DNA sequence: TGTGCCAGCAGCTTAGGGGGGCGGGGGGCCGCGAACACCGGGGAGCTGTTTTTT. Protein: CASSLGGRGAANTGELFF.